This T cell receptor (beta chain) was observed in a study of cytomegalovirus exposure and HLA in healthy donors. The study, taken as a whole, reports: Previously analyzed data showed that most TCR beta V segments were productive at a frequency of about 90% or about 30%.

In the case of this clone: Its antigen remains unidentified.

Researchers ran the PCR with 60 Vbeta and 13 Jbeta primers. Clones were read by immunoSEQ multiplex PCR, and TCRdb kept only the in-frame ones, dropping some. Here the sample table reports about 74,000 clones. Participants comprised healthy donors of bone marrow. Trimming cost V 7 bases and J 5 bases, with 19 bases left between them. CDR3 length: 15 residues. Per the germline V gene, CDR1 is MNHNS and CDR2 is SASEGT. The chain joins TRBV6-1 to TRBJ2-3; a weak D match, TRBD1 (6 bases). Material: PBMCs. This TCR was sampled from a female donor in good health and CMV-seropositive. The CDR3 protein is CASTLWGRPGDTQYF. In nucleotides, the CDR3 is TGTGCCAGCACCCTTTGGGGGCGACCAGGAGATACGCAGTATTTT.